This TCR beta chain derives from a study of T cell responses to AZD1222 COVID-19 vaccine. Points from the study as a whole: Donors were chiefly white British, with a greater number of females, and clonal diversity was perhaps underestimated. The study identified only five to seven AZD1222 recipients as seropositive at baseline. Without day 14 samples, only post-peak T cell repertoires were studied.

With regard to this clone: Its antigen is not known.

Assay used: immunoSEQ multiplex PCR; TCRdb lists only in-frame clones, some missing. The sample has roughly 77,000 clones, roughly 88% seen once. CDR3 size: 14 residues. From germline, CDR1 is MDHEN and CDR2 SYDVKM. Trimming stripped 2 bases from V and 5 bases from J, with 10 bases between. The chain is built from TRBV28 and TRBJ1-5; D may be TRBD1 (6 bases). Sequencing used peripheral blood, obtained on day 0 of MenACWY control vaccination. The receptor was isolated from an adult in good health. The CDR3 bases are TGTGCCAGCAGTTTAAGGGACACATATCAGCCCCAGCATTTT. Its translation: CASSLRDTYQPQHF.